These 7 T cell receptor beta chains were all obtained from the same sample, sequenced in a study of T-cell memory formation after mild COVID-19. TCRdb ran MiXCR on the 5' RACE reads and lists one entry per CDR3 protein. The sample lists about 320,000 distinct CDR3 sequences; more than 13% were seen once. Sequencing used PBMCs or a T cell subset sorted from them (not recorded which). Every receptor here comes from a man aged 18 to 35 who had mild COVID-19 (a few samples of this study predate the infection). Cell type and time point are not known.

This clonotype showed up just a few times. V gene TRBV19 combines with J gene TRBJ1-1, with D uncertain. The germline V gene encodes CDR1 LNHDA and CDR2 SQIVND (reference sequence). This CDR3 has 13 residues. Trimming pared 3 bases from V and 11 bases from J, leaving 16 bases between. Written as DNA, the CDR3 is TGTGCCAGTAGTATCAACGGACCCGGTGGGGCTTTCTTT. Translated, it gives CASSINGPGGAFF.

This clonotype occurred a few times. The chain combines TRBV6-2 or TRBV6-3 with TRBJ2-7; D is possibly TRBD2 (5 bases). V was clipped by 5 bases and J by 0 bases, with 17 bases between them. The CDR3 runs to 16 residues. Germline values: CDR1 MNHEY, CDR2 SVGEGT. CDR3 nucleotides: TGTGCCAGCAGTACCCCTAGGACGGGAAGCTCCTACGAGCAGTACTTC. Translated: CASSTPRTGSSYEQYF.

This clonotype was counted a few times. This chain links TRBV25-1 with TRBJ1-4, with D perhaps matching TRBD1 (6 bases). The germline V gene has CDR1 MGHDK and CDR2 SYGVNS. This CDR3 comprises 14 residues. Trimming removed 5 bases at V and 11 bases at J, with 18 bases between. The CDR3 spells CASSNQGWDGKLFF. In DNA, the CDR3 is TGTGCCAGCAGTAATCAGGGGTGGGACGGGAAACTGTTTTTT.

This clonotype was recorded a few times. The chain joins TRBV4-2 to TRBJ1-2; 7 bases fit TRBD1. Germline V CDR1 and CDR2: LGHNA, YNFKEQ. Trimming took 0 bases from V and 4 from J; bases not matched to a gene: 8. There are 16 residues in the CDR3. The chain's CDR3 is CASSQDLRGDSYGYTF. For the CDR3, the DNA is TGTGCCAGCAGCCAAGATTTGCGGGGGGACAGCTATGGCTACACCTTC.

This clonotype was observed a handful of times. The J gene is TRBJ2-7, the V gene TRBV6-5; the D gene is possibly TRBD2 (6 bases). The V gene's germline CDR1 is MNHEY and CDR2 SVGAGI. The CDR3 has 14 residues. Trimming shortened V by 8 bases and J by 4 bases, and 18 bases separated the two germline ends. CDR3 in DNA: TGTGCCAGCGGGATGGGGGGTGCGGCGTACGAGCAGTACTTC. This translates into CASGMGGAAYEQYF.

This clonotype has just a few counts. In nucleotides, the CDR3 is TGCGCCAGCAGCTTGGTCCCGGGGCGCCTTGGCTACACCTTC. It encodes CASSLVPGRLGYTF. The V gene is TRBV5-1, the J gene TRBJ1-2; perhaps TRBD1 as D (5 bases). The CDR3 covers 14 residues. The V end lost 0 bases, the J end lost 7 bases, and 13 bases lay between the germline ends. Germline CDR1 SGHRS, CDR2 YFSETQ.

This clonotype was recorded a few times. V gene TRBV7-9 combines with J gene TRBJ1-1; D unclear. The CDR3 length is 15 residues. Germline V gives CDR1 SEHNR, CDR2 FQNEAQ (reference sequence). Trimming left V 1 base short and J 4 bases short, with 13 bases between. The CDR3 nucleotides read TGTGCCAGCAGCTTAGAGCTTCGGGCGGCCACTGAAGCTTTCTTT. Translating gives CASSLELRAATEAFF.